This TCR beta chain derives from a study of T cells in Graves' hyperthyroidism and ophthalmopathy. Study at large: The initial diagnosis was the point when peripheral blood was collected, ahead of any treatment.

The CDR3 has 14 amino acids. Trimming removed 4 bases at V and 4 bases at J, with 14 bases between. Germline lookup yields CDR1 SGDLS and CDR2 YYNGEE. Amplification of TCR beta CDR3 regions used RNA as the template. Initially, a first-round RT-PCR of the TCR CDR3 employed the HTBI primer set. TCRdb redid the calling of the multiplex PCR reads with MiXCR, one entry per CDR3 protein. This sample has about 760,000 distinct CDR3 sequences; 35% occur once, and the top ten carry less than 40%. Points from the study as a whole: Most expanded thyroid clonotypes above 0.001 also appeared in blood.

Out of 10 ml of fresh peripheral blood came the PBMCs. This clonotype was seen at least ten times. Antigen: not known. The TCR comes from a woman in her thirties or forties with Graves' hyperthyroidism. Sequenced input: blood. This chain uses TRBV9 with TRBJ1-1; perhaps TRBD1 as D (5 bases). The CDR3 nucleotides read TGTGCCAGCAGCACGGGGGGGTGGATCACTGAAGCTTTCTTT. This sequence encodes CASSTGGWITEAFF. Full variable domain (outside the CDR3, taken from reference TRBV9 and TRBJ1-1): DSGVTQTPKHLITATGQRVTLRCSPRSGDLSVYWYQQSLDQGLQFLIQYYNGEERAKGNILERFSAQQFPDLHSELNLSSLELGDSALYFCASSTGGWITEAFFGQGTRLTVV.